This T cell receptor beta chain was identified during a study of T cell changes during pregnancy in multiple sclerosis. Assay: immunoSEQ multiplex PCR; the TCRdb copy retains only in-frame clones and omits some. The table has about 69,000 clones, just over 90% seen once. The V end was cut by 5 bases, the J end by 11 bases, with 13 bases between. This CDR3 spans 13 amino acids. Germline lookup yields CDR1 MNHNY and CDR2 SVGAGI (reference sequence). This clone occurred once. This clonotype was obtained from a female donor with multiple sclerosis, enrolled in a pregnancy study. The chain has TRBV6-6 and TRBJ1-6, with a weak D call TRBD1 (6 bases). The sample consisted of peripheral blood, taken in the third trimester of pregnancy. The CDR3 DNA sequence: TGTGCCAGCAGTCGACAGGATTCTCCACCCCTCCACTTT. The encoded protein is CASSRQDSPPLHF.